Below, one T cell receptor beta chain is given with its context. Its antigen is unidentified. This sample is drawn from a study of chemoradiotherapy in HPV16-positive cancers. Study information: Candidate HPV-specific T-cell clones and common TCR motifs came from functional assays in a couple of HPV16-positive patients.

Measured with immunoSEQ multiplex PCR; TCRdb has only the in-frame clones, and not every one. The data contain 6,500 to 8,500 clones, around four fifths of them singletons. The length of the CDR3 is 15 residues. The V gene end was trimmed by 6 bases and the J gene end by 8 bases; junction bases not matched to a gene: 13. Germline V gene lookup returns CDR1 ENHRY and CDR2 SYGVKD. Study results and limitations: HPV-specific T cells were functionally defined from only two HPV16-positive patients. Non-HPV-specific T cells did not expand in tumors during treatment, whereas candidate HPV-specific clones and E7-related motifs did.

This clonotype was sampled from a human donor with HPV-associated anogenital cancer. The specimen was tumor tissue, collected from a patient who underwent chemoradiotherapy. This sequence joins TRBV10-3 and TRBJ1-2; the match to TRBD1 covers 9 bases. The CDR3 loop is CAISDPGQGVGGYTF. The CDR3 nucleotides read TGTGCCATCAGCGACCCGGGACAGGGTGTAGGAGGCTACACCTTC.